The 29 T cell receptor beta chains below were found in one sample sequenced in a study of CD8+ T cells in alopecia areata. Sequencing relied on a cDNA template that was reverse transcribed from extracted RNA. The assay was immunoSEQ multiplex PCR, and TCRdb's table has in-frame clones only and misses some. The data contain roughly 100,000 clones, roughly 60% of them singletons. The treatment denotes: oral pan-JAK inhibitor, 5-10 mg twice daily. The sequencing used CD8+ T cells sorted from blood, collected at approximately week 55, from a patient treated with tofacitinib. These receptors were collected from a human donor with alopecia areata.

The chain carries TRBV29-1 and TRBJ2-2; D gene uncertain. The CDR3 runs 12 residues. Germline V gene data show CDR1 as SQVTM and CDR2 as ANQGSEA. The V gene lost 6 bases and the J gene lost 6 bases, with 11 bases spanning the gap. CDR3 sequence (DNA): TGCAGCGTCGGGTTTAAATCCGGGGAGCTGTTTTTT. Translating it yields CSVGFKSGELFF.

The V gene is TRBV18, the J gene TRBJ2-1, with D uncertain. Per the germline V gene, CDR1 is KGHSH and CDR2 is LQKENI. The V end lost 2 bases, the J end lost 2 bases, and 10 bases lay between the germline ends. The CDR3 has 15 amino acids. CDR3 DNA sequence: TGTGCCAGCTCACCAAGTGGGCGGACCTACAATGAGCAGTTCTTC. Its translation is CASSPSGRTYNEQFF.

The chain carries TRBV7-9 and TRBJ1-1; 7 bases line up with TRBD1. The germline CDR1 and CDR2 sequences are SEHNR and FQNEAQ (reference sequence). This CDR3 has 16 residues. Trimming at V came to 5 bases and at J to 1 base, leaving 10 bases not matched to a gene. Here the CDR3 DNA reads TGTGCCAGCAGCCCCCCTCGACAGGGTCCGAACACTGAAGCTTTCTTT. It translates to CASSPPRQGPNTEAFF. Looking up the rest from reference TRBV7-9 and TRBJ1-1 gives the full variable domain: DTGVSQNPRHKITKRGQNVTFRCDPISEHNRLYWYRQTLGQGPEFLTYFQNEAQLEKSRLLSDRFSAERPKGSFSTLEIQRTEQGDSAMYLCASSPPRQGPNTEAFFGQGTRLTVV.

DNA of the CDR3: TGTGCCCAAGGGGCAGATACGCAGTATTTT. This sequence encodes CAQGADTQYF. The chain is built from TRBV2 and TRBJ2-3, with D tentatively TRBD1 (5 bases). The CDR3 sequence is 10 residues long. Germline CDR1 reads SNHLY; CDR2 reads FYNNEI. Trimming left V 11 bases short and J 4 bases short, with 7 bases between. The full variable domain, in which reference TRBV2 and TRBJ2-3 provide the parts outside the CDR3, is EPEVTQTPSHQVTQMGQEVILRCVPISNHLYFYWYRQILGQKVEFLVSFYNNEISEKSEIFDDQFSVERPDGSNFTLKIRSTKLEDSAMYFCAQGADTQYFGPGTRLTVL.

There are a few counts of this clone. The J gene is TRBJ2-1, the V gene TRBV5-1; D possibly corresponds to TRBD1 (5 bases). The CDR3 sequence is 15 residues long. Per the germline V gene, CDR1 is SGHRS and CDR2 is YFSETQ. The V gene lost 6 bases and the J gene lost 5 bases, with 18 bases spanning the gap. CDR3 nucleotides: TGCGCCAGCAACGCAGACATAGACAGAAACAATGAGCAGTTCTTC. It specifies CASNADIDRNNEQFF. The full variable domain, its missing parts supplied by reference TRBV5-1 and TRBJ2-1, is KAGVTQTPRYLIKTRGQQVTLSCSPISGHRSVSWYQQTPGQGLQFLFEYFSETQRNKGNFPGRFSGRQFSNSRSEMNVSTLELGDSALYLCASNADIDRNNEQFFGPGTRLTVL.

The chain combines TRBV7-9 with TRBJ2-3; the match to TRBD1 covers 7 bases. Germline V gives CDR1 SEHNR, CDR2 FQNEAQ (reference sequence). The CDR3 runs 15 residues. Trimming took 5 bases from V and 2 from J; bases not matched to a gene: 7. The CDR3 DNA reads as TGTGCCAGCAGCACCAGGGGACAGATCACAGATACGCAGTATTTT. Its protein is CASSTRGQITDTQYF.

The table lists this clone with a few counts. The J gene is TRBJ2-3, the V gene TRBV6-6; D remains ambiguous. CDR1 is MNHNY and CDR2 is SVGAGI in the germline V gene (reference sequence). CDR3 length: 15 amino acids. V lost 0 bases and J lost 4, with 11 bases in between. Here the CDR3 reads CASSYSPLLADTQYF. CDR3 nucleotides: TGTGCCAGCAGTTACTCTCCGCTCTTAGCAGATACGCAGTATTTT.

The chain uses TRBV7-2 and TRBJ1-6, with D possibly TRBD1 on 6 matching bases. Trimming removed 7 bases from V and 7 bases from J, with 14 bases in between. The CDR3 totals 14 residues. From germline, CDR1 is SGHTA and CDR2 FQGNSA. CDR3 in amino acids: CASTTGTPNSPLHF. CDR3 DNA sequence: TGTGCCAGCACAACCGGGACACCAAATTCACCCCTCCACTTT.

CDR3 sequence reads: CAWSVGQEQYF. In DNA, the CDR3 is TGTGCCTGGAGTGTAGGGCAAGAGCAGTACTTC. This sequence joins TRBV30 and TRBJ2-7; D remains unclear. The CDR3 contains 11 residues. Trimming removed 0 bases at V and 7 bases at J, with 7 bases between. From germline, CDR1 is GTSNPN and CDR2 SVGIG (reference sequence).

V is TRBV2 and J is TRBJ2-4; the D gene is possibly TRBD2 (5 bases). V lost 2 bases, J lost 1 base, and 9 bases lay in between. The CDR3 is made up of 15 amino acids. Germline CDR1 is SNHLY and CDR2 is FYNNEI. CDR3 in DNA: TGTGCCAGCAGTGAATTTACGGGGGCCAAAAACATTCAGTACTTC. It specifies CASSEFTGAKNIQYF.

V usage is TRBV15 and J usage is TRBJ1-5, with TRBD1 matching 9 bases. The trim removed 8 bases at V and 7 bases at J, leaving 12 bases unmatched. CDR1 is LNHNV, CDR2 YYDKDF, per germline (reference sequence). The CDR3 is made up of 15 amino acids. The CDR3 DNA sequence: TGTGCCACCGAGGAACAGGGGGCGAAGGGGCAGCCCCAGCATTTT. Translating gives CATEEQGAKGQPQHF. Filled out from reference TRBV15 and TRBJ1-5, the complete variable domain reads DAMVIQNPRYQVTQFGKPVTLSCSQTLNHNVMYWYQQKSSQAPKLLFHYYDKDFNNEADTPDNFQSRRPNTSFCFLDIRSPGLGDTAMYLCATEEQGAKGQPQHFGDGTRLSIL.

V gene TRBV7-2 combines with J gene TRBJ2-7; D call uncertain. V was clipped by 1 base and J by 3 bases, with 7 bases between them. Germline V gene data show CDR1 as SGHTA and CDR2 as FQGNSA. The CDR3 spans 13 residues. Here the CDR3 reads CASSLGAGYEQYF. CDR3 nucleotides: TGTGCCAGCAGCTTAGGGGCAGGCTACGAGCAGTACTTC.

V and J are TRBV2 and TRBJ1-1; D possibly corresponds to TRBD1 (5 bases). With 7 bases removed from V and 4 bases from J, the gap between germline ends came to 16 bases. Germline lookup yields CDR1 SNHLY and CDR2 FYNNEI. The CDR3 has 14 amino acids. In DNA form, the CDR3 reads TGTGCCAGCACCGCCCGGGGCTCTGGCACTGAAGCTTTCTTT. Protein sequence: CASTARGSGTEAFF.

The chain employs TRBV2 and TRBJ1-5; TRBD1 matches at 7 bases. J was trimmed by 6 bases and V by 5 bases; bases with no gene match: 10. The CDR3 has 15 amino acids. Germline-derived CDR1 and CDR2 are SNHLY and FYNNEI. The DNA for the CDR3 is TGTGCCAGCAGTCCCCGACAGGGTTCTGCTCAGCCCCAGCATTTT. As protein: CASSPRQGSAQPQHF.

The chain uses TRBV5-1 and TRBJ1-1, with a possible D match to TRBD1 (6 bases). This CDR3 has 15 residues. The germline gives CDR1 SGHRS, CDR2 YFSETQ. V lost 2 bases and J 0 bases, leaving 11 bases between the germline ends. In nucleotides, the CDR3 is TGCGCCAGCAGCTTTAGTGAGGGGGTGAACACTGAAGCTTTCTTT. Its translation is CASSFSEGVNTEAFF.

This chain joins TRBV5-6 and TRBJ2-7, with D maybe TRBD1 (5 bases). V was trimmed by 4 bases and J by 2 bases, leaving 22 bases between them. The CDR3 totals 17 residues. Looked up from germline, CDR1 is SGHDT and CDR2 is YYEEEE. CDR3 loop: CASSENPTAWETYEQYF. CDR3 DNA sequence: TGTGCCAGCAGCGAGAACCCGACAGCCTGGGAAACCTACGAGCAGTACTTC.

The sample holds one count of this clone. J is TRBJ2-7 and V is TRBV30, with TRBD1 as a possible D gene (5 bases). Germline values: CDR1 GTSNPN, CDR2 SVGIG (reference sequence). The V end lost 7 bases, the J end lost 0 bases, and 13 bases lay between the germline ends. This CDR3 has 13 residues. The CDR3 is CAYASGYSYEQYF. DNA for the CDR3: TGTGCCTATGCGTCAGGGTACTCCTACGAGCAGTACTTC.

The chain recombines TRBV30 with TRBJ1-2, with D unresolved. The V and J ends lost 0 bases and 7 bases respectively, with 24 bases between them. The CDR3 spans 17 residues. CDR1 GTSNPN and CDR2 SVGIG come from the germline V gene (reference sequence). Here the CDR3 DNA reads TGTGCCTGGAGTGTACCCCCAAACTTGGACCCCTGGGCTGGCTACACCTTC. Protein: CAWSVPPNLDPWAGYTF.

The chain carries TRBV12-5 and TRBJ1-2, with D possibly being TRBD1 (5 bases). V dropped 6 bases and J dropped 0 bases, with 11 bases sitting between them. The CDR3 has 14 residues. Germline CDR1 LGHNT, CDR2 FRNRAP. The DNA of the CDR3 is TGTGCTAGTGGCCGGGACGTCACTAACTATGGCTACACCTTC. Its translation is CASGRDVTNYGYTF.

This chain joins TRBV19 and TRBJ2-1, with D unclear. Germline V CDR1 and CDR2: LNHDA, SQIVND (reference sequence). The germline V and J ends were trimmed by 4 bases and 5 bases, with 3 bases remaining between them. CDR3 length: 11 residues. CDR3 protein: CASSTNNEQFF. CDR3 in DNA: TGTGCCAGTAGTACCAACAATGAGCAGTTCTTC.

This clone was picked up a small number of times. The chain combines TRBV5-1 with TRBJ1-1; a possible D gene is TRBD1 (5 bases). Germline lookup yields CDR1 SGHRS and CDR2 YFSETQ. There are 13 residues in the CDR3. The V gene lost 6 bases and the J gene lost 0 bases, with 9 bases spanning the gap. The CDR3 reads CASKGSVNTEAFF. The CDR3 DNA reads as TGCGCCAGCAAGGGGTCTGTGAACACTGAAGCTTTCTTT.

The chain has TRBV10-3 and TRBJ2-7; no clear D. Germline V CDR1 and CDR2: ENHRY, SYGVKD. The CDR3 contains 12 residues. V lost 10 bases, J lost 2 bases, and 12 bases lay in between. CDR3 amino acids: CATFSGAYEQYF. The CDR3 DNA is TGTGCCACCTTCTCAGGAGCCTACGAGCAGTACTTC.

A single count supports this clone. This chain joins TRBV4-1 and TRBJ1-1; D remains ambiguous. From germline, CDR1 is MGHRA and CDR2 YSYEKL. The CDR3 has 13 amino acids. Trimming pared 7 bases from V and 6 bases from J, leaving 15 bases between. This CDR3 is CASIDTRYAEAFF. The DNA for the CDR3 is TGCGCCAGCATAGACACCAGATACGCTGAAGCTTTCTTT.

The chain combines TRBV30 with TRBJ2-7; the match to TRBD1 covers 7 bases. After removal of 0 bases from V and 3 bases from J, the junction contained 5 bases not matched to a gene. This CDR3 is 14 amino acids long. Looked up from germline, CDR1 is GTSNPN and CDR2 is SVGIG (reference sequence). In DNA, the CDR3 is TGTGCCTGGAGTGTAGGACAGGCTGGCTACGAGCAGTACTTC. Protein product: CAWSVGQAGYEQYF.

This clone was counted between two and nine times. V usage is TRBV4-1 and J usage is TRBJ2-2; 12 bases map to TRBD2. CDR1 and CDR2 (germline): MGHRA, YSYEKL. There are 14 residues in the CDR3. Germline trimming cut 3 bases from V and 8 bases from J; bases unmatched to any gene: 1. DNA of the CDR3: TGCGCCAGCAGCCACGGACTAGCGGGGGGGGAGCTGTTTTTT. Translating it yields CASSHGLAGGELFF.

The V gene is TRBV2, the J gene TRBJ2-3; D may be TRBD1 or TRBD2 (5 bases each). The germline CDR1 and CDR2 sequences are SNHLY and FYNNEI. The CDR3 extends over 12 amino acids. CDR3 amino acids: CASWGSTDTQYF. For the CDR3, the DNA is TGTGCGTCTTGGGGGAGCACAGATACGCAGTATTTT.

This chain links TRBV7-9 with TRBJ1-2, with 8 bases fitting TRBD1. V lost 5 bases and J lost 6; bases outside the gene matches: 11. This CDR3 has 15 residues. In germline, CDR1 is SEHNR, CDR2 FQNEAQ (reference sequence). CDR3 residues: CASSPPGGRGDGYTF. The CDR3 nucleotides read TGTGCCAGCAGCCCGCCAGGGGGCAGGGGGGATGGCTACACCTTC.

This chain joins TRBV27 and TRBJ1-5, with unresolved D. The germline V gene has CDR1 MNHEY and CDR2 SMNVEV (reference sequence). The CDR3 length is 13 residues. V was clipped by 6 bases and J by 6 bases, with 12 bases between them. For the CDR3, the DNA is TGTGCCAGCAGCTTAGGGTTGGGTCAGCCCCAGCATTTT. Its translation: CASSLGLGQPQHF.

The chain couples TRBV13 to TRBJ1-2; D may be TRBD1 (6 bases). The CDR3 length is 12 residues. The V end was cut by 5 bases, the J end by 8 bases, with 12 bases between. Germline assignment: CDR1 PRHDT and CDR2 FYEKMQ (reference sequence). The CDR3 coding sequence is TGTGCCAGCAGCCAGGGGACACCCGGCTACACCTTC. This translates into CASSQGTPGYTF.